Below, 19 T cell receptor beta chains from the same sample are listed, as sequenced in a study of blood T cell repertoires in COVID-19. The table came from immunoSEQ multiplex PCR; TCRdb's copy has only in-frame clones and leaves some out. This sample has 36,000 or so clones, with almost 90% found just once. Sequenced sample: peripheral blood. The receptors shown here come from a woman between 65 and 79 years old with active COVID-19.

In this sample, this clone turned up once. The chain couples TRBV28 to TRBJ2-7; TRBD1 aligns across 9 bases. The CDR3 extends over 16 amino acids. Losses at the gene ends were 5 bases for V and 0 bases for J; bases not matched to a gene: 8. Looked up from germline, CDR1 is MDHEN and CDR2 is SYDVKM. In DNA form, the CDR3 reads TGTGCCAGCAGTGCCCCCGGGACAGGGACCTCCTACGAGCAGTACTTC. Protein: CASSAPGTGTSYEQYF.

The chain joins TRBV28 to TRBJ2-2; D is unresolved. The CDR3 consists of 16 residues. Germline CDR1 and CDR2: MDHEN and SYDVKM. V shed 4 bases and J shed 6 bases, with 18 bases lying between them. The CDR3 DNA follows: TGTGCCAGCAGTTCACCGGCGGCCAATCGGGCCGGGGAGCTGTTTTTT. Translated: CASSSPAANRAGELFF.

Here the CDR3 reads CASSEQGNTEAFF. In DNA, the CDR3 is TGCGCCAGCAGCGAACAGGGGAACACTGAAGCTTTCTTT. The chain has TRBV5-1 and TRBJ1-1; TRBD1 might be the D (6 bases). Germline lookup yields CDR1 SGHRS and CDR2 YFSETQ. This CDR3 is built from 13 residues. The V and J ends lost 4 bases and 1 base respectively, with 8 bases between them.

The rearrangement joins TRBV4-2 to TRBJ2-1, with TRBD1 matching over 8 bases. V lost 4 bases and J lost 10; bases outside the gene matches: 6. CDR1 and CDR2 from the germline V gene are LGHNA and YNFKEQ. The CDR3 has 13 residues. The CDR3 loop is CASSRSGGWEQFF. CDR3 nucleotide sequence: TGTGCCAGCAGCCGATCAGGGGGCTGGGAGCAGTTCTTC.

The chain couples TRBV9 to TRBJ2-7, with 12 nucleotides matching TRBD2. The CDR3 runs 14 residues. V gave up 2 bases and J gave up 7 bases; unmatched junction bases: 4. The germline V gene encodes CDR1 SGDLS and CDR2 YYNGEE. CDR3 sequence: CASSVSGTSGEQYF. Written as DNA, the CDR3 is TGTGCCAGCAGCGTTTCCGGGACTAGCGGGGAGCAGTACTTC. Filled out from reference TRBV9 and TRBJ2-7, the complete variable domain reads DSGVTQTPKHLITATGQRVTLRCSPRSGDLSVYWYQQSLDQGLQFLIQYYNGEERAKGNILERFSAQQFPDLHSELNLSSLELGDSALYFCASSVSGTSGEQYFGPGTRLTVT.

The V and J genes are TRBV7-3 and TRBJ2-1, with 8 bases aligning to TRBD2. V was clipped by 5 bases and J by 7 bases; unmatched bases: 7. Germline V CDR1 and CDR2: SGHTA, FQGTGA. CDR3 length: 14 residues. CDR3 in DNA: TGTGCCAGCAGCGTCGGTTTAGCGGGGAATGAGCAGTTCTTC. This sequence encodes CASSVGLAGNEQFF.

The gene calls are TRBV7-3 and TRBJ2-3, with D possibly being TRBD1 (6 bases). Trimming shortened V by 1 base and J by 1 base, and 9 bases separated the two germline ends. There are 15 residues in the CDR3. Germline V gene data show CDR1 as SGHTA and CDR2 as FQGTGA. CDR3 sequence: CASSLMGQRTDTQYF. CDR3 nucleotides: TGTGCCAGCAGCTTAATGGGACAACGCACAGATACGCAGTATTTT.

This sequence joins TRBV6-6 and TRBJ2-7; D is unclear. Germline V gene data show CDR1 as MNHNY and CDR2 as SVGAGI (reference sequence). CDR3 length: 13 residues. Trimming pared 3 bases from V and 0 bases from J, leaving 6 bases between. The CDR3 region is CASSYEFSYEQYF. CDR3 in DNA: TGTGCCAGCAGTTATGAGTTCTCCTACGAGCAGTACTTC.

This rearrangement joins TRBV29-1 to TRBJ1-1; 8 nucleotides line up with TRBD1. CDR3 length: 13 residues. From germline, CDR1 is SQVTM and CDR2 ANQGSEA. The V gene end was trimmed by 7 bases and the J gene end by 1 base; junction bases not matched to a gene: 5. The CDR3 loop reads CSARQGWNTEAFF. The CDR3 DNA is TGCAGCGCGCGACAGGGGTGGAACACTGAAGCTTTCTTT.

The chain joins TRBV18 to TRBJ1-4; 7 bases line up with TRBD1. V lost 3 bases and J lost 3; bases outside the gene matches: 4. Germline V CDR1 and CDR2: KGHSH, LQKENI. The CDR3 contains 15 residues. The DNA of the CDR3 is TGTGCCAGCTCACCTACCAGGGGGGCTAATGAAAAACTGTTTTTT. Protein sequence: CASSPTRGANEKLFF.

In DNA, the CDR3 is TGTGCCAGCAGTTACTCGAAACAGGGGGTTTATGAGCAGTTCTTC. This translates into CASSYSKQGVYEQFF. The J gene is TRBJ2-1, the V gene TRBV6-2 or TRBV6-3, with 8 positions matching TRBD1. From germline, CDR1 is MNHEY and CDR2 SVGEGT. The J segment lost 8 bases and the V segment lost 0 bases, leaving 6 bases of the junction unmatched. CDR3 size: 15 residues.

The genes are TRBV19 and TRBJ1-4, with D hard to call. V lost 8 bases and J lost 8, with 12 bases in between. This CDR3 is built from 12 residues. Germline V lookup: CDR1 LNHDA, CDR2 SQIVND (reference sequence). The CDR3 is CASGPDPEKLFF. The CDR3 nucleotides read TGTGCCAGTGGCCCAGATCCAGAAAAACTGTTTTTT.

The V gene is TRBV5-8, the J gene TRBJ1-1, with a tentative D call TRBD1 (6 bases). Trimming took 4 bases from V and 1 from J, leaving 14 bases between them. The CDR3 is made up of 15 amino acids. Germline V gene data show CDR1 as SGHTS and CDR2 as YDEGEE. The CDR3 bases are TGTGCCAGCAGCGGTAGACAGGTTAGGAACACTGAAGCTTTCTTT. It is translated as CASSGRQVRNTEAFF.

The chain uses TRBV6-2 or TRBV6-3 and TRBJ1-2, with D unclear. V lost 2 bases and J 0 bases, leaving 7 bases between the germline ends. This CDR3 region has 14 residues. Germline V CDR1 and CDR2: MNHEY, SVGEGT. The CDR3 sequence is CASSYDGANYGYTF. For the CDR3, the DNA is TGTGCCAGCAGTTACGACGGAGCTAACTATGGCTACACCTTC.

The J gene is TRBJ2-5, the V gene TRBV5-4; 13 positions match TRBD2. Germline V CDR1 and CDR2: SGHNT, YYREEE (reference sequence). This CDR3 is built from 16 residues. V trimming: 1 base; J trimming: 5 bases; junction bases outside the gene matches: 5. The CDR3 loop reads CASSLTGGLAGETQYF. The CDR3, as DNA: TGTGCCAGCAGCTTGACAGGGGGACTAGCGGGGGAGACCCAGTACTTC.

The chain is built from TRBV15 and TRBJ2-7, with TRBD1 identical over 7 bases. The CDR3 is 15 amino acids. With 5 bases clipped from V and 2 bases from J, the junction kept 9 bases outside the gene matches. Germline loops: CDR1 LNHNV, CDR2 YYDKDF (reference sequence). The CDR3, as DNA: TGTGCCACCAGCCCCATAGACAGGGTTGCCTACGAGCAGTACTTC. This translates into CATSPIDRVAYEQYF.

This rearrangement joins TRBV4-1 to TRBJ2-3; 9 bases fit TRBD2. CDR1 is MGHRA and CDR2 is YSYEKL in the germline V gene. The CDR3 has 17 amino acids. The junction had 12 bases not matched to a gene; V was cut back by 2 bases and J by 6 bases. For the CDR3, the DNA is TGCGCCAGCAGCCAATTTTCCGGCGGGGGGGCACTCGATACGCAGTATTTT. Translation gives CASSQFSGGGALDTQYF.

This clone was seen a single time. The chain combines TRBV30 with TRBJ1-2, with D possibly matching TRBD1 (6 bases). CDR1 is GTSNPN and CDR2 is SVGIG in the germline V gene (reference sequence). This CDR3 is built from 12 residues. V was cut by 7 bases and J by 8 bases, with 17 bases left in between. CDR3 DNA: TGTGCCTCGCGGACAGCCTCTAACGGCTACACCTTC. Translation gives CASRTASNGYTF.

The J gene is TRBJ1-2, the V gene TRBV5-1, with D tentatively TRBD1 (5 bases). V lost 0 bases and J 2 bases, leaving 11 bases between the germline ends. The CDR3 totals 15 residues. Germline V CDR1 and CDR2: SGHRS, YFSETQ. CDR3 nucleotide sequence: TGCGCCAGCAGCTTGGCGGCGCAGGGAAACTATGGCTACACCTTC. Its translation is CASSLAAQGNYGYTF.